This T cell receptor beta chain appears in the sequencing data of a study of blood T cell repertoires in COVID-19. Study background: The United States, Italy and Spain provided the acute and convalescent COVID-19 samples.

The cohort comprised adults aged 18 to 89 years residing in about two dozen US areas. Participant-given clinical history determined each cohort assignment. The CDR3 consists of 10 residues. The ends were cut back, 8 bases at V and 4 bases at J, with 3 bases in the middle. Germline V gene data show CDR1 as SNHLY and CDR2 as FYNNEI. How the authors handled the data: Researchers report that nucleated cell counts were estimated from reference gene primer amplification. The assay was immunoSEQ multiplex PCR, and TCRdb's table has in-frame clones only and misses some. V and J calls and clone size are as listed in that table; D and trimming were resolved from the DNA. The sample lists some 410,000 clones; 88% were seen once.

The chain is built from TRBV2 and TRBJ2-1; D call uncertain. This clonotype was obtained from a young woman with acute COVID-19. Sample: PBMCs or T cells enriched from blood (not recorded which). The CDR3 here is CASAYNEQFF. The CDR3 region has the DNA TGTGCCAGCGCGTACAATGAGCAGTTCTTC.